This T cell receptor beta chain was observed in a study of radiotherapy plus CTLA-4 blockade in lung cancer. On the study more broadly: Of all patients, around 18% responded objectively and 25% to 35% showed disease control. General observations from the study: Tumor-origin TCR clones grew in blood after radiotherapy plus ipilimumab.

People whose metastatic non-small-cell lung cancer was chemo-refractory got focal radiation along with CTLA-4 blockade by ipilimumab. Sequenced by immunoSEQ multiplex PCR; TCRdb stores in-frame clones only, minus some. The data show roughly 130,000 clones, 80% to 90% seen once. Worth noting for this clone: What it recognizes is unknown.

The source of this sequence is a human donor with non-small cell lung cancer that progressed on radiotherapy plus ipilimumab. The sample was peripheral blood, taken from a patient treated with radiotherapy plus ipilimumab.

CDR3 coding DNA: TGTGCCAGCAGTGACGCTGGGGCAGGGGTATATTCTACAATGAGGCCCCTCCACTTT. Protein product: CASSDAGAGVYSTMRPLHF. The chain uses TRBV6-1 and TRBJ1-6; TRBD1 might be the D (6 bases). Trimming took 3 bases from V and 13 from J, leaving 31 bases between them. CDR3 length: 19 amino acids. Germline V gene lookup returns CDR1 MNHNS and CDR2 SASEGT.